Below, 9 T cell receptor beta chains from the same sample are listed, as sequenced in a study of blood T cell repertoires in COVID-19 (dated by TCRdb to the early 2020s). The library relied on the immunoSEQ multiplex PCR assay. TCRdb stores this immuneACCESS table with in-frame sequences only. Part of the clones is absent; in the studies checked, under half of the shortfall reflects unresolved V genes, and no reason is known for the rest. In this sample the table shows over 150,000 clones, 82% of which occur a single time. About 10% of the sample is in the top ten clones. The material sequenced was peripheral blood. The receptors here all came from a woman over 75 with active or convalescent COVID-19.

This clone has only a few counts. The V call is TRBV4-1, the J call TRBJ1-2; D is unclear. This CDR3 comprises 15 residues. The V end was cut by 1 base, the J end by 3 bases, with 12 bases between. Germline assignment: CDR1 MGHRA and CDR2 YSYEKL. This CDR3 is CASSQGVSGYYGYTF. CDR3 DNA: TGCGCCAGCAGCCAAGGGGTCAGCGGTTACTATGGCTACACCTTC.

The rearrangement uses TRBV6-6 and TRBJ2-7; TRBD1 is a possible D gene (5 bases). With 7 bases removed from V and 0 bases from J, the gap between germline ends came to 13 bases. Germline CDR1 and CDR2: MNHNY and SVGAGI (reference sequence). This CDR3 has 14 amino acids. The CDR3 reads CASTQTESSYEQYF. Written as DNA, the CDR3 is TGTGCCAGCACCCAGACAGAGTCCTCCTACGAGCAGTACTTC.

The chain combines TRBV6-1 with TRBJ1-1; D gene ambiguous. V was cut by 4 bases and J by 0 bases, with 18 bases left in between. The germline V gene has CDR1 MNHNS and CDR2 SASEGT. The CDR3 sequence is 17 residues long. The CDR3 here is CASSGDFRENMNTEAFF. The CDR3 bases are TGTGCCAGCAGTGGGGATTTCCGGGAAAACATGAACACTGAAGCTTTCTTT.

As to this clone: The germline gene is not matched at one end of the junction; a read error may be the cause. The chain links TRBV28 to TRBJ2-7; a weak D match, TRBD1 (6 bases). Germline V lookup: CDR1 MDHEN, CDR2 SYDVKM. This CDR3 region has 11 residues. The CDR3 sequence is CASSTTGTKGF. The CDR3, as DNA: TGTGCCAGCAGTACAACCGGGACAAAAGGCTTC.

The rearrangement uses TRBV6-5 and TRBJ2-5, with a tentative D call TRBD2 (5 bases). Deletions cut 4 bases from V and 2 bases from J, with 11 bases between. The germline CDR1 and CDR2 sequences are MNHEY and SVGAGI. CDR3 length equals 14 residues. CDR3 sequence: CASSWTTIQETQYF. For the CDR3, the DNA is TGTGCCAGCAGTTGGACGACTATACAAGAGACCCAGTACTTC.

In this sample, this clone turned up a few times. The chain links TRBV3-1 (or the pseudogene TRBV3-2) to TRBJ1-4, with 9 bases lining up with TRBD1. The V gene end was trimmed by 6 bases and the J gene end by 0 bases; junction bases not matched to a gene: 8. The length of the CDR3 is 17 residues. Germline CDR1 LGHDT, CDR2 YNNKEL (reference sequence). The CDR3: CASSSGQGPSTNEKLFF. The CDR3 DNA follows: TGTGCCAGCAGTTCGGGACAGGGTCCCTCAACTAATGAAAAACTGTTTTTT.

This clone was observed once. This chain joins TRBV6-6 and TRBJ2-7, with TRBD1 matching over 10 bases. CDR1 is MNHNY, CDR2 SVGAGI, per germline (reference sequence). J lost 3 bases, V lost 5 bases, and 4 bases had no gene match. The CDR3 extends over 14 amino acids. CDR3 coding DNA: TGTGCCAGCAGTGGGACAGGGGAACTCTACGAGCAGTACTTC. Its protein product is CASSGTGELYEQYF.

The chain has TRBV7-6 and TRBJ2-2; TRBD2 might be the D (6 bases). Germline CDR1 reads SGHVS; CDR2 reads FNYEAQ. This CDR3 is 18 amino acids long. Trimming cost V 1 base and J 0 bases, with 15 bases left between them. CDR3 coding DNA: TGTGCCAGCAGCTTAGTCCCTAGCGAACCCGCGAACACCGGGGAGCTGTTTTTT. Encoded protein: CASSLVPSEPANTGELFF. Complete variable domain (other parts from reference TRBV7-6 and TRBJ2-2): GAGVSQSPRYKVTKRGQDVALRCDPISGHVSLYWYRQALGQGPEFLTYFNYEAQQDKSGLPNDRFSAERPEGSISTLTIQRTEQRDSAMYRCASSLVPSEPANTGELFFGEGSRLTVL.

The gene calls are TRBV3-1 (or the pseudogene TRBV3-2) and TRBJ2-5; 7 positions match TRBD2. The CDR3 has 15 residues. The germline V gene encodes CDR1 LGHDT and CDR2 YNNKEL (reference sequence). V shed 1 base and J 2 bases; nucleotides not matched to a gene: 4. CDR3 DNA sequence: TGTGCCAGCAGCCAAGCAGGAGCGGGACAAGAGACCCAGTACTTC. It encodes CASSQAGAGQETQYF.